Presented here are 3 T cell receptor beta chains from one specimen sequenced in a study of blood T cell repertoires in COVID-19. TCRdb's copy holds only in-frame clones and misses some; the assay was immunoSEQ multiplex PCR. The sample lists more than 200,000 clones, 80% occurring once. Sequenced material: PBMCs or T cells enriched from blood (not recorded which). Receptors originate from a woman aged 40 to 50 with acute COVID-19.

V is TRBV27 and J is TRBJ1-2; 11 bases agree with TRBD1. This CDR3 is built from 15 residues. V lost 6 bases, J lost 4 bases, and 7 bases stayed unmatched. Germline CDR1 and CDR2: MNHEY and SMNVEV (reference sequence). CDR3 protein: CASRSGTGGTYGYTF. The CDR3 coding sequence is TGTGCCAGCAGGTCCGGGACAGGGGGGACCTATGGCTACACCTTC.

The V gene is TRBV28, the J gene TRBJ2-2, with D maybe TRBD2 (6 bases). The CDR3 length is 14 residues. Germline lookup yields CDR1 MDHEN and CDR2 SYDVKM. V was clipped by 3 bases and J by 5 bases, with 10 bases between them. The CDR3 loop is CASSFGLATGELFF. The CDR3 bases are TGTGCCAGCAGTTTCGGTCTAGCGACCGGGGAGCTGTTTTTT. The full variable domain, completed using reference TRBV28 and TRBJ2-2, is DVKVTQSSRYLVKRTGEKVFLECVQDMDHENMFWYRQDPGLGLRLIYFSYDVKMKEKGDIPEGYSVSREKKERFSLILESASTNQTSMYLCASSFGLATGELFFGEGSRLTVL.

The sample holds one count of this clone. The CDR3 DNA is TGTGCCAGCAGCTTAGATAACAGGGGCACTGAAGCTTTCTTT. It codes for CASSLDNRGTEAFF. The V and J genes are TRBV7-2 and TRBJ1-1; TRBD1 agrees at 7 bases. This CDR3 is built from 14 residues. CDR1 and CDR2 (germline): SGHTA, FQGNSA. V lost 1 base, J lost 4 bases, and 3 bases stayed unmatched.